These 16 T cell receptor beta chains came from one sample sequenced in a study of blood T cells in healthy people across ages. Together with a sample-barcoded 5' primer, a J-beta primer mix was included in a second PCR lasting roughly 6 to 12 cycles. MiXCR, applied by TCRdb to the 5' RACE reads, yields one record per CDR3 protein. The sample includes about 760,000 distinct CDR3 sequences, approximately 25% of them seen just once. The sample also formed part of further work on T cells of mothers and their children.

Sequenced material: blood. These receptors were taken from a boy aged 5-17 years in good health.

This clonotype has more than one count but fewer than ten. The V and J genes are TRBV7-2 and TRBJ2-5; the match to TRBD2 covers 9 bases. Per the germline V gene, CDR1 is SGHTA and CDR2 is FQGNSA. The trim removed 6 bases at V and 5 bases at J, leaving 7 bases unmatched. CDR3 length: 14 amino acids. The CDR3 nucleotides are TGTGCCAGCAGGACGAGACTAGCGGATGAGACCCAGTACTTC. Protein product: CASRTRLADETQYF.

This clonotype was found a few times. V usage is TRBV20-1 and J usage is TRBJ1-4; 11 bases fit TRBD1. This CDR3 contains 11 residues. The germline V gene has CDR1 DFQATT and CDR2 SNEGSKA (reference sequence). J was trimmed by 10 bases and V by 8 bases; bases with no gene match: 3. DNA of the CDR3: TGCAGTTTGGGACAGGGGGGAAAACTGTTTTTT. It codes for CSLGQGGKLFF.

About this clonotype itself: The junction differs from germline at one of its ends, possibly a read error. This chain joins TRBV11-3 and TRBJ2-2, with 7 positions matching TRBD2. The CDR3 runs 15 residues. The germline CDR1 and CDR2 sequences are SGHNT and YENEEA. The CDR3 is CASGLVGGKTGELFF. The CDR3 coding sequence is TGTGCCAGCGGCTTAGTCGGGGGGAAAACCGGGGAGCTGTTTTTT.

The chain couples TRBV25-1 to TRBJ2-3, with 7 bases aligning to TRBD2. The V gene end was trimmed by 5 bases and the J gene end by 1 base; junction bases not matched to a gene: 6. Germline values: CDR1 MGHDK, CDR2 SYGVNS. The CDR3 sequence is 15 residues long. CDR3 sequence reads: CASSIGAGRTDTQYF. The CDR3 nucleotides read TGTGCCAGCAGTATTGGAGCGGGACGCACAGATACGCAGTATTTT.

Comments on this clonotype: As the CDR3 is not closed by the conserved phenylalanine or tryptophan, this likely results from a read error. The CDR3 protein is CASSQERMTVNTEAFL. The CDR3 DNA is TGCGCCAGCAGCCAAGAACGGATGACAGTTAACACTGAAGCTTTCCTT. The rearrangement joins TRBV4-1 to TRBJ1-1; D perhaps matches TRBD1 (5 bases). CDR3 length: 16 amino acids. Trimming removed 0 bases at V and 2 bases at J, with 13 bases between. CDR1 is MGHRA, CDR2 YSYEKL, per germline.

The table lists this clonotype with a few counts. CDR3 sequence reads: CSARDVEGWYEQYF. In nucleotides, the CDR3 is TGCAGTGCTAGAGATGTGGAGGGATGGTACGAGCAGTACTTC. The chain links TRBV20-1 to TRBJ2-7; tentatively, D is TRBD2 (6 bases). The V and J ends lost 0 bases and 4 bases respectively, with 13 bases between them. The CDR3 contains 14 residues. In germline, CDR1 is DFQATT, CDR2 SNEGSKA (reference sequence).

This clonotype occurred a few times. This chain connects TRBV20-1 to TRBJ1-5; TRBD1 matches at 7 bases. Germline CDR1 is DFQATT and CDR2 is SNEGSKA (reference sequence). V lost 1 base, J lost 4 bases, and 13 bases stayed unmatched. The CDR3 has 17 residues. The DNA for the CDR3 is TGCAGTGCTAGAGGCCTGGGGGGGGACAGTGTTAATCAGCCCCAGCATTTT. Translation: CSARGLGGDSVNQPQHF.

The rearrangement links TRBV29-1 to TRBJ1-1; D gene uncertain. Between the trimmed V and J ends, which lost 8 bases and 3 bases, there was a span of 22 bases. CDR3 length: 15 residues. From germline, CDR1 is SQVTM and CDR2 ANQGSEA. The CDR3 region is CSSLPLLGIDTEAFF. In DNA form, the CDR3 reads TGCAGCTCCTTGCCTCTCCTGGGGATCGACACTGAAGCTTTCTTT.

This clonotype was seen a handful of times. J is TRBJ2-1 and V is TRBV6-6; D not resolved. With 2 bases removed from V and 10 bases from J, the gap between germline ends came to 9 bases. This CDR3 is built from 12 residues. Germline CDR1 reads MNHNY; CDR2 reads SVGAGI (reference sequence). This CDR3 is CASSYGIPEQFF. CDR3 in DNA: TGTGCCAGCAGTTACGGTATCCCGGAGCAGTTCTTC.

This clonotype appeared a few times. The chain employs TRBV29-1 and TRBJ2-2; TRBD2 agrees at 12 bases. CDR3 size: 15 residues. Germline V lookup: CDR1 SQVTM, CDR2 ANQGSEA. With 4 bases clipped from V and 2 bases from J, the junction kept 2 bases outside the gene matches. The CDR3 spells CSVGTSGINTGELFF. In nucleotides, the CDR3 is TGCAGCGTTGGGACTAGCGGGATCAACACCGGGGAGCTGTTTTTT.

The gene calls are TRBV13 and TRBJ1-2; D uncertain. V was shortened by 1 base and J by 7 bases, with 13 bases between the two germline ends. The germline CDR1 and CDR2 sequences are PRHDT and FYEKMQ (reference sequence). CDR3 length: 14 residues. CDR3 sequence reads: CASSLDHGWVGYTF. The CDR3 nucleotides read TGTGCCAGCAGCTTAGACCATGGATGGGTTGGCTACACCTTC.

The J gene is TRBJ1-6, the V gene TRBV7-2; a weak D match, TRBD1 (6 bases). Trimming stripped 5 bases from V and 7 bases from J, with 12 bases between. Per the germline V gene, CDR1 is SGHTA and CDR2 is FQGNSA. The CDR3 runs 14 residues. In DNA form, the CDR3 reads TGTGCCAGCAGCCTAGGACAGACGAATTCACCCCTCCACTTT. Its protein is CASSLGQTNSPLHF.

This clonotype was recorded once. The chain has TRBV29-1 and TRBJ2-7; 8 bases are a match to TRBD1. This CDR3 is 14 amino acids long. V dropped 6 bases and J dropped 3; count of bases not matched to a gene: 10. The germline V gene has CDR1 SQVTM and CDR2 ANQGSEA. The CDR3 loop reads CSVLDRGRSYEQYF. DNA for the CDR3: TGCAGCGTGCTCGACAGGGGACGAAGCTACGAGCAGTACTTC.

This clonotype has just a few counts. CDR3 protein: CASSLDGQQETQYF. For the CDR3, the DNA is TGTGCCAGCAGCTTGGACGGGCAACAAGAGACCCAGTACTTC. The gene calls are TRBV7-9 and TRBJ2-5; D call uncertain. Germline V lookup: CDR1 SEHNR, CDR2 FQNEAQ (reference sequence). The CDR3 consists of 14 residues. V was shortened by 3 bases and J by 2 bases, with 10 bases between the two germline ends.

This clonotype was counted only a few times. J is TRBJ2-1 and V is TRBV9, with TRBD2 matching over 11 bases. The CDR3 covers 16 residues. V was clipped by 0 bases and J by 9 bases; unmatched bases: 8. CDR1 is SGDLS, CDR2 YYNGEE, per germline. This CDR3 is CASSVGGTSGSGEQFF. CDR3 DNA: TGTGCCAGCAGCGTAGGCGGTACTAGCGGGAGCGGTGAGCAGTTCTTC.

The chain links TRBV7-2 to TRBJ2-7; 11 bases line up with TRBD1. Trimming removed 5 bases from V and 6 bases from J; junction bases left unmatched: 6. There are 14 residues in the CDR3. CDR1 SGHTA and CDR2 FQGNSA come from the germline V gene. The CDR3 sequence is CASSHTGTGGEQYF. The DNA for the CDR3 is TGTGCCAGCAGCCATACCGGGACAGGGGGCGAGCAGTACTTC. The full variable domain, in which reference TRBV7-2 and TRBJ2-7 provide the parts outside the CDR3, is GAGVSQSPSNKVTEKGKDVELRCDPISGHTALYWYRQSLGQGLEFLIYFQGNSAPDKSGLPSDRFSAERTGGSVSTLTIQRTQQEDSAVYLCASSHTGTGGEQYFGPGTRLTVT.